This T cell receptor (beta chain) is drawn from a study of blood T cell repertoires in COVID-19 (dated by TCRdb to the early 2020s). Study-level background: Collaborator samples came from the United States, Italy and Spain and covered acute and convalescent phases of COVID-19. The samples were drawn from the first 160 participants of the ongoing ImmuneRACE study and from some 1,300 subjects provided by 6 global collaborators. The material from the prospective study consisted of cDNA or gDNA derived from T cells, B-cell-depleted T cells, or PBMCs. A de-identified subject ID, COVID-19 status, age in years and sex were almost always included in the sample metadata. Where available, HLA class I and class II types were obtained from metadata supplied by the sample provider rather than from assay-based typing. A freely available public database, intended as a resource for researchers studying the immune response to SARS-CoV-2, is where the repertoires were released. Subjects who had been exposed to COVID-19, were actively infected with it, or had recovered from it provided the deeply sampled blood TCRbeta repertoires that made up the dataset. Beyond this particular receptor, the publication reports: The amount of clinical and demographic metadata varied by source and participant and was provided uncurated.

After removal of 4 bases from V and 3 bases from J, the junction retains 1 base not matched to a gene. The CDR1 and CDR2 encoded by the germline V gene are SQVTM and ANQGSEA. Including the terminal cysteine and phenylalanine, the CDR3 comprises 13 residues. The DNA shown is the 39-base CDR3, in frame from base 1. The collaborating institutions used their own protocols to collect whole blood in K2EDTA tubes. For TCRbeta analysis, collaborators shipped samples in one of three forms: frozen whole blood, isolated PBMCs, or DNA extracted from either of those sample types. For this clone: No antigen is known for it. Base qualities were left out, and no much larger clone turns up one base away.

The immunoSEQ Assay, a bias-controlled multiplex PCR, was used to amplify TCRbeta CDR3 regions from genomic DNA. As for the authors' bioinformatics: The number of nucleated cells in each sample was estimated from the amplification of reference gene primers within the assay. To quantify the absolute abundance of each unique TCRbeta CDR3 rearrangement, sequence reads were collapsed and filtered. For each sample, productive Simpson clonality was calculated as the square root of Simpson's diversity index across productive rearrangements. TCRdb stores this immuneACCESS table with in-frame sequences only. Part of the clones is absent; in the studies checked, under half of the shortfall reflects unresolved V genes, and no reason is known for the rest. V and J calls plus clone size are reproduced from that table; the DNA served to infer D and trimming. Present in this sample are about 14,000 clones, roughly 90% of which were seen just once. The ten most abundant clones make up 5.4% of the sample.

This chain is built from TRBV29-1 and TRBJ2-2; 8 of the junction bases match TRBD2. Sequencing used peripheral blood. The TCR was taken from a human donor in a cohort sampled during active COVID-19. The sequenced DNA is TGCAGCGTTGGAGCGGGAGACACCGGGGAGCTGTTTTTT. Translated, this is CSVGAGDTGELFF.